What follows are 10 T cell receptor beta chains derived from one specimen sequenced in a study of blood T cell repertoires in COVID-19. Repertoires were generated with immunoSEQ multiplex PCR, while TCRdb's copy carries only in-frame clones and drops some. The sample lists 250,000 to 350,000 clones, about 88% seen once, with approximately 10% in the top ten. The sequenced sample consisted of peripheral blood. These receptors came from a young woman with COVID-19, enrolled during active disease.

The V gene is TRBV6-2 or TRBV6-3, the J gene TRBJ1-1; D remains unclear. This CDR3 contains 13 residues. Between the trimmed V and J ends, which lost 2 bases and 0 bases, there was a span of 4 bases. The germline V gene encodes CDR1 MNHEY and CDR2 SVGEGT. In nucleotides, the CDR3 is TGTGCCAGCAGTTACCGTTTGAACACTGAAGCTTTCTTT. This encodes CASSYRLNTEAFF.

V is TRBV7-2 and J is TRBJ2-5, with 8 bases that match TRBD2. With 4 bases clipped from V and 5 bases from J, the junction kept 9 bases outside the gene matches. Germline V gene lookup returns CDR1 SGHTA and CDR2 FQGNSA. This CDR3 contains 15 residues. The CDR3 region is CASSYGVRGAETQYF. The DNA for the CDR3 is TGTGCCAGCAGCTATGGGGTGCGGGGGGCGGAGACCCAGTACTTC.

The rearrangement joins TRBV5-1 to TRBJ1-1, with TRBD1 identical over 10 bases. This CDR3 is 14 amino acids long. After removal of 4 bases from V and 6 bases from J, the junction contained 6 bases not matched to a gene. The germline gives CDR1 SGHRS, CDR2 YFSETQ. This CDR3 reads CASSPRDRGAEAFF. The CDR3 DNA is TGCGCCAGCAGCCCCCGGGACAGGGGCGCTGAAGCTTTCTTT.

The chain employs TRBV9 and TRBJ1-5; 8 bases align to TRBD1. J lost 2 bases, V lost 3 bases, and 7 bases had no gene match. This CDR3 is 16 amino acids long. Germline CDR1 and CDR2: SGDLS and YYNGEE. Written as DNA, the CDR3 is TGTGCCAGCAGCGCAAGGACAGGGCTATGCAATCAGCCCCAGCATTTT. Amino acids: CASSARTGLCNQPQHF.

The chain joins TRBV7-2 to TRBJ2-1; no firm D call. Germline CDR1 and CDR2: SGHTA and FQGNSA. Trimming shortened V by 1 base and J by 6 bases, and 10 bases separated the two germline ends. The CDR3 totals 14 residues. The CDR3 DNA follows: TGTGCCAGCAGCTTAGGTAGTAGATCCAATGAGCAGTTCTTC. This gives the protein CASSLGSRSNEQFF.

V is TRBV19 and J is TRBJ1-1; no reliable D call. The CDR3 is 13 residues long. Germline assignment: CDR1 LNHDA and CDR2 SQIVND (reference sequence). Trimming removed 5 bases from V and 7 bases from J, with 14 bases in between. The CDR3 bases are TGTGCCAGTAGTTGGGCAGGAGGCCGTGAAGCTTTCTTT. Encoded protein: CASSWAGGREAFF.

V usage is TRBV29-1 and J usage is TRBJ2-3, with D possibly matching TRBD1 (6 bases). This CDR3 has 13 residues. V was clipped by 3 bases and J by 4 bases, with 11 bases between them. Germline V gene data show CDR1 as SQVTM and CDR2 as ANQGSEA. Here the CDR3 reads CSVDGRGPDTQYF. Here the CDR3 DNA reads TGCAGCGTTGACGGCAGGGGTCCAGATACGCAGTATTTT.

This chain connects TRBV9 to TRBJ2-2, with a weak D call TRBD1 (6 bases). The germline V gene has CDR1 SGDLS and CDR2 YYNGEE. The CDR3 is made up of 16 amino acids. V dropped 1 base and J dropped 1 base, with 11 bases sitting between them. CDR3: CASSVSPDRNTGELFF. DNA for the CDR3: TGTGCCAGCAGCGTATCGCCGGACAGGAACACCGGGGAGCTGTTTTTT.

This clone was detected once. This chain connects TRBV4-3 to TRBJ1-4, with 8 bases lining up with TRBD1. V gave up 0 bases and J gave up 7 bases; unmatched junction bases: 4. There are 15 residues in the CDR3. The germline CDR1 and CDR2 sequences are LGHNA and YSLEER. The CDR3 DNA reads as TGCGCCAGCAGCCAAGATACCGGACAGGGTGAAAAACTGTTTTTT. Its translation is CASSQDTGQGEKLFF.

The CDR3 DNA sequence: TGTGCCAGCAGCCAAGTGGGGCGAGTTAGGGATGGCTACACCTTC. It codes for CASSQVGRVRDGYTF. This chain connects TRBV3-1 (or the pseudogene TRBV3-2) to TRBJ1-2; D may be TRBD1 (5 bases). Looked up from germline, CDR1 is LGHDT and CDR2 is YNNKEL (reference sequence). V was trimmed by 1 base and J by 6 bases, leaving 15 bases between them. The CDR3 loop spans 15 amino acids.